Below, one T cell receptor beta chain is given with its context. CDR3 size: 15 residues. Trimming pared 5 bases from V and 2 bases from J, leaving 15 bases between. Per the germline V gene, CDR1 is SGHNT and CDR2 is YENEEA. Alongside a J-beta primer mix, a sample-barcoded 5' primer served in a second PCR lasting about 7 to 11 cycles. Template switching added a 12-random-nucleotide identifier to every cDNA molecule. TCRdb used MiXCR to reprocess the 5' RACE reads, holding one entry per CDR3 protein. This table holds roughly 900,000 distinct CDR3 sequences, about 44% found once. This sample is drawn from a study of blood T cells in healthy people across ages.

The clonotype originates from a man aged 25 to 45 in good health. The chain links TRBV11-3 to TRBJ1-2; D is unresolved. The source material was blood. CDR3: CASSPGGVGNYGYTF. DNA of the CDR3: TGTGCCAGCAGCCCAGGCGGGGTTGGGAACTATGGCTACACCTTC.